The T cell receptor beta chain under discussion was sequenced for a study of T cells after yellow fever vaccination. TCRdb reprocessed the 5' RACE reads with MiXCR, giving one entry per CDR3 protein. In the table there are 620,000 or so distinct CDR3 sequences, about 15% of which are singletons. Per germline, CDR1 MGHRA and CDR2 YSYEKL. Trimming stripped 5 bases from V and 1 base from J, with 9 bases between. This CDR3 is 13 amino acids long. This clonotype has more than one count but fewer than ten. The chain recombines TRBV4-1 with TRBJ2-7; no clear D gene. This material consisted of PBMCs, taken 5 to 6 days after the first yellow fever vaccination. The sequence derives from a young man who received the YFV17D yellow fever vaccine. The CDR3 protein is CASSYTASYEQYF. As DNA, the CDR3 is TGCGCCAGCAGCTACACGGCGTCCTACGAGCAGTACTTC.